This TCR beta chain is drawn from a study of shared clonotypes between healthy human individuals. Germline-derived CDR1 and CDR2 are KGHSH and LQKENI. Trimming cost V 1 base and J 5 bases, with 5 bases left between them. CDR3 length: 12 residues. As for this clone: It may be a read error: a sequence one base away is much more abundant. The same CDR3 arises from other DNA sequences in this sample as well.

The table came from immunoSEQ multiplex PCR; TCRdb's copy has only in-frame clones and leaves some out. The sample carries approximately 940,000 clones, approximately 76% recorded once. This chain uses TRBV18 with TRBJ1-1; possibly TRBD1 for D (5 bases). The specimen was memory CD4+ T cells sorted from blood. Specified subset: CD45RA-negative fraction. The sequence derives from a man aged 18 to 29 in good health. For the CDR3, the DNA is TGTGCCAGCTCACCACAGGGGACTGAAGCTTTCTTT. Translating it yields CASSPQGTEAFF.